This entry describes one T cell receptor (beta chain). What it binds is unknown. The Oncomine TCR Beta short-read assay sequenced DNA from cultured CD4+ T cells. TCRdb recomputed calls from the PCR reads with MiXCR, one row per CDR3 protein. The table includes about 14,000 distinct CDR3 sequences, approximately 61% detected once. Specified treatment: roughly nine-day PBMC culture with coronavirus spike peptide pools or control peptides (ViraFEST assay). This sample is part of a study of vaccination and CD4 T cells after COVID-19. Background on the study: Participants got two doses of BNT162b2 or mRNA-1273 vaccine.

The clonotype comes from a human donor who had recovered from COVID-19. The sequenced material came from CD4+ T cells from blood, cultured in vitro.

The CDR3 bases are TGCAGTGCTAGAGATACGCGTGGAGGTGGCTACACCTTC. Protein product: CSARDTRGGGYTF. The V call is TRBV20-1, the J call TRBJ1-2; no clear D gene. Per germline, CDR1 DFQATT and CDR2 SNEGSKA (reference sequence). This CDR3 contains 13 residues. The V gene lost 0 bases and the J gene lost 7 bases, with 12 bases spanning the gap.